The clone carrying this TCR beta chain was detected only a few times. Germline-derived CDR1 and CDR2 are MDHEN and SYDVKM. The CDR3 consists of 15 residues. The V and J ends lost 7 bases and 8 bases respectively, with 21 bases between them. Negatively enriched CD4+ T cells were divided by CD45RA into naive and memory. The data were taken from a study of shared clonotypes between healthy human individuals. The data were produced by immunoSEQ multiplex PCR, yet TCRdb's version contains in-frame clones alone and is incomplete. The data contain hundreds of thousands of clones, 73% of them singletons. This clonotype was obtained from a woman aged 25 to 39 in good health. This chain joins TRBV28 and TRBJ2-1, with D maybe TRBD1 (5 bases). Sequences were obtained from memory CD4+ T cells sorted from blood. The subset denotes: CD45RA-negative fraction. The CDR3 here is CASTPHSGPRDEQFF. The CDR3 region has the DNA TGTGCCAGCACCCCCCATTCAGGACCCAGGGATGAGCAGTTCTTC.